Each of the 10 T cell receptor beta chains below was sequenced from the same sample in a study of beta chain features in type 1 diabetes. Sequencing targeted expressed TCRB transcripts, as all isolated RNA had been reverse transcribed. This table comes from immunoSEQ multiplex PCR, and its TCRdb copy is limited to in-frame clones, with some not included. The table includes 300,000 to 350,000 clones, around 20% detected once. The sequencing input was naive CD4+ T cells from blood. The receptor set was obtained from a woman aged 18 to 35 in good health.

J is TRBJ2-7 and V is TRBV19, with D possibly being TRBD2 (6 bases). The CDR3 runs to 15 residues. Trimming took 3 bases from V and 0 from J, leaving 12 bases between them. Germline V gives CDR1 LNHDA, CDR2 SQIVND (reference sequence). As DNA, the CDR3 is TGTGCCAGTAGTATGGGCCGGAGGGGCTCCTACGAGCAGTACTTC. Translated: CASSMGRRGSYEQYF.

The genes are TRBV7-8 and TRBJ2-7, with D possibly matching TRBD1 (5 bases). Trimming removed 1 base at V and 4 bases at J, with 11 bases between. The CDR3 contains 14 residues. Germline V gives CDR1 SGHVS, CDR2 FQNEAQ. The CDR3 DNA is TGTGCCAGCAGCTTAGAGGGGTCTGGTTACGAGCAGTACTTC. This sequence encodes CASSLEGSGYEQYF.

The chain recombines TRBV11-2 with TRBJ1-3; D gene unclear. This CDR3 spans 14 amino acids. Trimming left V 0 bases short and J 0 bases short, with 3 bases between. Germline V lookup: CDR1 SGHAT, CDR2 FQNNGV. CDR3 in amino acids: CASSLDISGNTIYF. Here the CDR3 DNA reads TGTGCCAGCAGCTTAGACATCTCTGGAAACACCATATATTTT.

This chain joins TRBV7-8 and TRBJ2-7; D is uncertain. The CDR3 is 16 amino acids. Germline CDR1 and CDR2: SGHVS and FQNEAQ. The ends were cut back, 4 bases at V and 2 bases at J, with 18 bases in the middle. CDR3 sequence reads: CASSSGREAVTYEQYF. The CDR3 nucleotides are TGTGCCAGCAGCTCTGGCCGCGAGGCCGTCACCTACGAGCAGTACTTC.

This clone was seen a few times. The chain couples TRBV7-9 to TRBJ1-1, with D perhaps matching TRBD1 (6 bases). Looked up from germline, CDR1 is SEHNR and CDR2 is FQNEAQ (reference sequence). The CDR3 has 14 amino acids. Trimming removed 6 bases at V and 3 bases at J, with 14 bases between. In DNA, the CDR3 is TGTGCCAGCAGATCGGGACAACCCGACACTGAAGCTTTCTTT. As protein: CASRSGQPDTEAFF.

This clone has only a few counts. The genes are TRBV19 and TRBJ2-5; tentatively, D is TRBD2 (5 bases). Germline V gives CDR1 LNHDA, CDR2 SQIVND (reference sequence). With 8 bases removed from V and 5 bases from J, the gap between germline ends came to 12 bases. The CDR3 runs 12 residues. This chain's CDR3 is CASGGKWETQYF. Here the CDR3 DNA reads TGTGCCAGTGGAGGCAAATGGGAGACCCAGTACTTC.

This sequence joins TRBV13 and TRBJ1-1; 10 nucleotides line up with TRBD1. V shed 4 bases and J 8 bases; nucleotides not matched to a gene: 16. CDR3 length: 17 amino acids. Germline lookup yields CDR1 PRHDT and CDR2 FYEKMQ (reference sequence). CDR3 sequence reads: CASSSGTGAAGSREAFF. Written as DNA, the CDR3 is TGTGCCAGCAGCTCCGGGACAGGGGCTGCCGGGTCGCGGGAAGCTTTCTTT. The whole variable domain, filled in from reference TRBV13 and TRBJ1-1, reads AAGVIQSPRHLIKEKRETATLKCYPIPRHDTVYWYQQGPGQDPQFLISFYEKMQSDKGSIPDRFSAQQFSDYHSELNMSSLELGDSALYFCASSSGTGAAGSREAFFGQGTRLTVV.

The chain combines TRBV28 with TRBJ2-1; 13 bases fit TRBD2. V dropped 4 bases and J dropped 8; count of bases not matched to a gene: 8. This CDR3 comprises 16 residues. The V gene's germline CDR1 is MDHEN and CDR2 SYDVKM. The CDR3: CASSSPGLAGQHEQFF. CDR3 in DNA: TGTGCCAGCAGTTCACCGGGACTAGCGGGACAACATGAGCAGTTCTTC.

The CDR3 region is CSTGTGNGYTF. The CDR3 DNA reads TGCAGCACGGGGACAGGGAATGGCTACACCTTC. The chain recombines TRBV29-1 with TRBJ1-2, with TRBD1 matching over 9 bases. CDR3 length equals 11 residues. Looked up from germline, CDR1 is SQVTM and CDR2 is ANQGSEA. V shed 8 bases, J shed 6 bases, and the junction held 4 bases outside the gene matches.

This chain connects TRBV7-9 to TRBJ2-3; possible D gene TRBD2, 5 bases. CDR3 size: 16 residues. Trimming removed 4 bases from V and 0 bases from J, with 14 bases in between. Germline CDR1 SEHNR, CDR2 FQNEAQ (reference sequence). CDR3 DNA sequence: TGTGCCAGCAGCTCAAGTAAGCGGAGCAGCACAGATACGCAGTATTTT. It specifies CASSSSKRSSTDTQYF.